This record covers a single T cell receptor (beta chain). The data derive from a study of T cell responses to AZD1222 COVID-19 vaccine. Per the germline V gene, CDR1 is DFQATT and CDR2 is SNEGSKA (reference sequence). The CDR3 length is 10 residues. V dropped 5 bases and J dropped 6 bases, with 7 bases sitting between them. Data came from immunoSEQ multiplex PCR; TCRdb stores just in-frame clones and leaves some out. Of 110,000 or so clones listed, around 88% are singletons. Sequenced material: peripheral blood, taken 28 days after the second AZD1222 dose. This TCR was recovered from an adult who received the AZD1222 COVID-19 vaccine. The V call is TRBV20-1, the J call TRBJ1-1; D gene ambiguous. The CDR3 reads CSAANSEAFF. As DNA, the CDR3 is TGCAGTGCTGCCAATTCTGAAGCTTTCTTT.